Reported below is one T cell receptor (beta chain). Its antigen remains unknown. The sample originates from a study of cytomegalovirus exposure and HLA in healthy donors. The ends were cut back, 4 bases at V and 2 bases at J, with 12 bases in the middle. The CDR3 is 15 residues long. Germline loops: CDR1 MNHNY, CDR2 SVGAGI (reference sequence). Study-level points and caveats: A missense variant in DCLRE1C was later tied to TCR beta V- and J-gene trimming. An analysis that came later showed most CMV-associated TCR beta chains appearing HLA-restricted. Analysis was performed later, and it showed HLA-associated TCR beta chains to be more clonally expanded than equally common others.

PCR employed 60 Vbeta and 13 Jbeta primers. In the authors' workflow: Per a later analysis, the number of unique TCR beta chains was about 80 million, of which roughly 9.9 million were shared. Assay: immunoSEQ multiplex PCR; the TCRdb copy retains only in-frame clones and omits some. Clonal size and the V and J genes are those of that table, whereas D and trimming came from the DNA. Among about 130,000 clones, roughly 82% were seen once, and the ten largest hold about 4.3%. The receptor's source is a male donor in good health and CMV-seropositive. This rearrangement joins TRBV6-6 to TRBJ1-5; possible D gene TRBD1, 5 bases. Sequenced: PBMCs. The CDR3 loop reads CASSLTVRGNQPQHF. CDR3 coding DNA: TGTGCCAGCAGTTTGACAGTACGGGGCAATCAGCCCCAGCATTTT.